This T cell receptor beta chain was captured in a study of Graves' ophthalmopathy and Graves' hyperthyroidism. Orbital computed tomography and thyroid ultrasound, along with TRAb, serum thyroxine and clinical symptoms, underpinned diagnosis. This clonotype was detected many times. In germline, CDR1 is SGHTA, CDR2 FQGNSA. This CDR3 spans 15 amino acids. The V end lost 5 bases, the J end lost 3 bases, and 14 bases lay between the germline ends. Amplification of TCR beta CDR3 regions used RNA transcripts. First-round RT-PCR used HTBI primers; second-round multiplex PCR followed. TCRdb reanalysed the multiplex PCR reads using MiXCR and keeps one entry per CDR3 protein. The table lists some 390,000 distinct CDR3 sequences, about 18% of them singletons.

The TCR sequence derives from a woman between 18 and 30 years old with Graves' ophthalmopathy. The V call is TRBV7-2, the J call TRBJ2-1, with D possibly called TRBD1 or TRBD2 (6 bases each). The sequenced sample was peripheral blood. This CDR3 is CASSPPEGVYNEQFF. In DNA form, the CDR3 reads TGTGCCAGCAGCCCTCCGGAGGGGGTCTACAATGAGCAGTTCTTC.